This T cell receptor (beta chain) derives from a study of cytomegalovirus exposure and HLA in healthy donors. Method: immunoSEQ multiplex PCR; TCRdb's copy keeps in-frame clones and lacks some. The table includes a few hundred thousand clones, around nine tenths detected once. Material for sequencing was PBMCs. The source of this sequence is a woman younger than 35 in good health and CMV-seronegative.

The CDR3: CASSLSTGSPTDTQYF. Written as DNA, the CDR3 is TGTGCCAGCAGTCTCTCCACAGGGAGCCCTACAGATACGCAGTATTTT. The genes are TRBV27 and TRBJ2-3, with D possibly TRBD1 on 6 matching bases. The V gene lost 5 bases and the J gene lost 3 bases, with 18 bases spanning the gap. CDR3 length: 16 residues. Germline CDR1 is MNHEY and CDR2 is SMNVEV (reference sequence).